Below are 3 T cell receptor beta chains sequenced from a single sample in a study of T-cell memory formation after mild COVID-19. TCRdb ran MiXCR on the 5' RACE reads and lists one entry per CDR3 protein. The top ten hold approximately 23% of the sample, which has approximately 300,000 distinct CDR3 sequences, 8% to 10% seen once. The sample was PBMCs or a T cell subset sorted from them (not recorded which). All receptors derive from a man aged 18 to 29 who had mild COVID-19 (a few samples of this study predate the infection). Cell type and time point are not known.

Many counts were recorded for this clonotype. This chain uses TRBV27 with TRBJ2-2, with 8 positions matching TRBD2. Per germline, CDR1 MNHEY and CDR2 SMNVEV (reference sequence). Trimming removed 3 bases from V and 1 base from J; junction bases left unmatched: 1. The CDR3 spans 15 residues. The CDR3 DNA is TGTGCCAGCAGTTTCCTAGCGGGGAACACCGGGGAGCTGTTTTTT. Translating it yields CASSFLAGNTGELFF.

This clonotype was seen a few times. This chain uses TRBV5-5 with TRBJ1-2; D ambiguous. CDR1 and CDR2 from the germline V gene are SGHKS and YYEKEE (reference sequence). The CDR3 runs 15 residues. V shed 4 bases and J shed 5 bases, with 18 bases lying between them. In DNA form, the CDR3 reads TGTGCCAGCAGCGTCGACCCCCATGGAGGATATGGCTACACCTTC. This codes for CASSVDPHGGYGYTF. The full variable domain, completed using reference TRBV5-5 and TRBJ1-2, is DAGVTQSPTHLIKTRGQQVTLRCSPISGHKSVSWYQQVLGQGPQFIFQYYEKEERGRGNFPDRFSARQFPNYSSELNVNALLLGDSALYLCASSVDPHGGYGYTFGSGTRLTVV.

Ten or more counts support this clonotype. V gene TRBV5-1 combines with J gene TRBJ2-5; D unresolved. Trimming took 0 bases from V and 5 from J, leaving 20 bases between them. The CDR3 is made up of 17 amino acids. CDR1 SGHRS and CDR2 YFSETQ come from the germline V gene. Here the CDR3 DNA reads TGCGCCAGCAGCTTGGCTGAACTTACGGGCCCCGCGGAGACCCAGTACTTC. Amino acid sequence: CASSLAELTGPAETQYF.